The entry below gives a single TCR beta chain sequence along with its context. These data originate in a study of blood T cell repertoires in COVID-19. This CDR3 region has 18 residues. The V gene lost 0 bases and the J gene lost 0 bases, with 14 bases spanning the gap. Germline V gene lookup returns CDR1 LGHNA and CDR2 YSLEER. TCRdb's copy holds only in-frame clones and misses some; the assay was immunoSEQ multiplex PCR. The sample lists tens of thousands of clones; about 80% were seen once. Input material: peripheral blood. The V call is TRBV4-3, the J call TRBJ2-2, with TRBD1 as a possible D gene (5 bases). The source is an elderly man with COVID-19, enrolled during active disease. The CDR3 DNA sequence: TGCGCCAGCAGCCAAGAAATTTGGGCAGGGCCGAACACCGGGGAGCTGTTTTTT. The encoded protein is CASSQEIWAGPNTGELFF.